A single T cell receptor beta chain is shown here with its context. This sample stems from a study of blood T cell repertoires in COVID-19. About the research overall: The study drew acute and convalescent COVID-19 samples from the United States, Italy and Spain.

In the original processing: The assay estimated nucleated cells by amplifying reference gene primers. Libraries were prepared by immunoSEQ multiplex PCR; TCRdb keeps only in-frame clonotypes and omits some of them. Clonal size and the V and J genes are those of that table, whereas D and trimming came from the DNA. The sample lists over 350,000 clones; roughly 88% were seen once. The CDR3 covers 15 residues. V shed 0 bases and J 5 bases; nucleotides not matched to a gene: 4. CDR1 and CDR2 from the germline V gene are LGHNA and YNFKEQ. The rearrangement links TRBV4-2 to TRBJ2-1; 7 bases agree with TRBD2. What was sequenced was peripheral blood. The TCR comes from a woman aged 25 to 39 with active or convalescent COVID-19. The CDR3 DNA reads as TGTGCCAGCAGCCAAGAGGCCGGGAGGAACAATGAGCAGTTCTTC. It specifies CASSQEAGRNNEQFF.